A selection of T cell receptor beta chains follows, all from one sample in a study of T cells after posttransplantation cyclophosphamide. Profiling relied on immunoSEQ multiplex PCR, and the TCRdb table lists in-frame clones only, not all of them. The data show 15,000 to 20,000 clones, with 60% to 80% seen just once and approximately 31% held by the top ten. The sequencing used CD8+ T cells sorted from PBMCs, collected about 1,900 days after a stem cell transplant with posttransplant cyclophosphamide. Receptors were obtained from a female patient aged 35 to 55 who received an allogeneic stem cell transplant from a related donor, was CMV-positive, and had no GVHD. Some T cells may be transferred from the graft donor. Both conserved end residues are part of each CDR3. The order of the fields is D gene, V gene, J gene, clone size, CDR3 protein, CDR3 DNA. A D gene is named only where the DNA matches it firmly. Part of the rows lack a size; the others show once, few, many or a class for expanded clones.

d_gene: -; v_gene: TRBV9; j_gene: TRBJ2-5; abundance: -; CDR3aa: CASSEGTTLNWETQYF; CDR3nt: TGTGCCAGCAGTGAGGGCACCACCCTTAACTGGGAGACCCAGTACTTC
d_gene: TRBD1; v_gene: TRBV28; j_gene: TRBJ2-3; abundance: once; CDR3aa: CAITRRTGVLTDTQYF; CDR3nt: TGTGCCATCACCAGGAGAACAGGGGTCCTCACAGATACGCAGTATTTT
d_gene: -; v_gene: TRBV18; j_gene: TRBJ1-5; abundance: -; CDR3aa: CASSPGGVGSNQPQHF; CDR3nt: TGTGCCAGCTCACCAGGGGGGGTTGGGAGCAATCAGCCCCAGCATTTT
d_gene: -; v_gene: TRBV6-1; j_gene: TRBJ2-5; abundance: -; CDR3aa: CASPGPRAETQYF; CDR3nt: TGTGCCAGTCCGGGCCCCAGGGCGGAGACCCAGTACTTC
d_gene: -; v_gene: TRBV4-2; j_gene: TRBJ2-7; abundance: -; CDR3aa: CASSQMWGQTYEQYF; CDR3nt: TGTGCCAGCAGCCAAATGTGGGGGCAAACCTACGAGCAGTACTTC
d_gene: -; v_gene: TRBV5-4; j_gene: TRBJ2-1; abundance: -; CDR3aa: CASSLRSGFNEQFF; CDR3nt: TGTGCCAGCAGCTTGAGGTCGGGGTTTAATGAGCAGTTCTTC
d_gene: -; v_gene: TRBV2; j_gene: TRBJ2-7; abundance: -; CDR3aa: CATKGVYEQYF; CDR3nt: TGTGCCACTAAGGGAGTTTACGAGCAGTACTTC
d_gene: TRBD2; v_gene: TRBV7-3; j_gene: TRBJ2-3; abundance: -; CDR3aa: CASSPGGGTDTQYF; CDR3nt: TGTGCCAGCAGCCCGGGGGGGGGCACAGATACGCAGTATTTT
d_gene: TRBD1; v_gene: TRBV12-5; j_gene: TRBJ1-1; abundance: -; CDR3aa: CASGWDSNTEAFF; CDR3nt: TGTGCTAGTGGTTGGGACAGCAACACTGAAGCTTTCTTT
d_gene: TRBD1; v_gene: TRBV14; j_gene: TRBJ2-1; abundance: medium-sized; CDR3aa: CASSQSGTGNHLSSYNEQFF; CDR3nt: TGTGCCAGCAGCCAATCCGGGACAGGGAACCACTTGAGCTCCTACAATGAGCAGTTCTTC
d_gene: TRBD1; v_gene: TRBV2; j_gene: TRBJ1-1; abundance: -; CDR3aa: CASILGGTGVTEAFF; CDR3nt: TGTGCCAGCATTCTGGGGGGGACAGGGGTCACTGAAGCTTTCTTT
d_gene: -; v_gene: TRBV29-1; j_gene: TRBJ2-7; abundance: -; CDR3aa: CSVVGNSYEQYF; CDR3nt: TGCAGCGTTGTCGGGAACTCCTACGAGCAGTACTTC
d_gene: TRBD1; v_gene: TRBV5-1; j_gene: TRBJ1-1; abundance: -; CDR3aa: CASSGDRGNKNTEAFF; CDR3nt: TGCGCCAGCAGCGGTGACAGGGGTAACAAGAACACTGAAGCTTTCTTT